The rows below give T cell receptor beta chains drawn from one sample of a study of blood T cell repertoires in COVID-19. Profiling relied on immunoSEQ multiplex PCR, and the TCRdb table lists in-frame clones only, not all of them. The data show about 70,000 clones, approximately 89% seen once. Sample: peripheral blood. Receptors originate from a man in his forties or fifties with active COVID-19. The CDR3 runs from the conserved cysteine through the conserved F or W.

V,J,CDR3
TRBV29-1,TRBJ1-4,CSAITGYGEKLFF
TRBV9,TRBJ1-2,CASSVGPAGLNYGYTF
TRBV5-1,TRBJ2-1,CASSLTGGVNEQFF
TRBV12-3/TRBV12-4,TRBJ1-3,CASRRGDGNTIYF
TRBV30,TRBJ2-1,CAWSVLTGTGSSYNEQFF
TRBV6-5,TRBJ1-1,CASSYPGQGSTEAFF
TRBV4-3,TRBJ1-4,CASSQEIFRRANEKLFF
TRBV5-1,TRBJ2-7,CASSWGTGNSYEQYF
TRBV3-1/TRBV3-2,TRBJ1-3,CASSQEGGSGNTIYF
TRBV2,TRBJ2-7,CASKGGTGVSYEQYF
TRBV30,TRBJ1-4,CAWGTGITNEKLFF
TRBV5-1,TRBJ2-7,CASSLDGGAYEQYF
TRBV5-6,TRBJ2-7,CASSLPSLYEQYF
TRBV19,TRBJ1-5,CASSGGYQPQHF
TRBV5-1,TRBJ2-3,CASSLGGSGTDTQYF
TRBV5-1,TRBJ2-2,CASSYPSGGAQYTGELFF
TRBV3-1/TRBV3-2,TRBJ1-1,CASSQESGRTEAFF
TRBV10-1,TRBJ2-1,CASSEFDRASVNEQFF